This T cell receptor beta chain derives from a study of blood T cell repertoires in COVID-19. Germline loops: CDR1 SGHAT, CDR2 FQNNGV. This CDR3 contains 14 residues. The V end lost 5 bases, the J end lost 8 bases, and 18 bases lay between the germline ends. The data were produced by immunoSEQ multiplex PCR, yet TCRdb's version contains in-frame clones alone and is incomplete. The top ten clones hold 3% to 4% of a sample with under 250,000 clones, around nine tenths of them seen once. This receptor was identified in a woman aged 25 to 45 with acute COVID-19. The sequencing sample was made of PBMCs or T cells enriched from blood (not recorded which). The chain is built from TRBV11-2 and TRBJ1-2, with a possible D match to TRBD1 (6 bases). The CDR3 here is CASSLYLDSGGYTF. The CDR3 DNA sequence: TGTGCCAGCAGCCTTTATCTGGACAGCGGAGGCTACACCTTC.